This T cell receptor (beta chain) was recovered during a study of shared clonotypes between healthy human individuals. The wider study: Donor ages ranged 18 to 49 years: a couple of women, a few men.

Recent vaccinations or acute infections were absent in the healthy HIV-negative adult donors. From CD4+ cells came CD45RA+ naive and CD45RA-negative memory subsets. The V end lost 5 bases, the J end lost 5 bases, and 15 bases lay between the germline ends. The CDR3 has 14 residues. Per germline, CDR1 SNHLY and CDR2 FYNNEI. Libraries were prepared by immunoSEQ multiplex PCR; TCRdb keeps only in-frame clonotypes and omits some of them. Of about 680,000 clones in the sample, less than 80% were seen once. As regards this clone: Its specificity is not known.

Overall study findings and caveats: Read depth was anticipated to influence clonotype sharing among donors.

This clonotype was obtained from a woman in her 30s in good health. What was sequenced was memory CD4+ T cells sorted from blood. The sample's subset: CD45RA-negative fraction. The chain is built from TRBV2 and TRBJ2-5; D possibly corresponds to TRBD2 (6 bases). CDR3 bases: TGTGCCAGCAGTATGGGACTGCGAGGGGAGACCCAGTACTTC. As protein: CASSMGLRGETQYF.